This TCR beta chain stems from a study of blood T cells in healthy people across ages. Using a J-beta primer mix together with a sample-barcoded 5' primer, a second PCR was run for about 6 to 12 cycles. Using its own MiXCR run on the 5' RACE reads, TCRdb lists one record per CDR3 protein. The sample gives about 1.5 million distinct CDR3 sequences, about 42% of which show up once; approximately 4.1% is in the top ten. Germline V lookup: CDR1 SEHNR, CDR2 FQNEAQ (reference sequence). After removal of 4 bases from V and 5 bases from J, the junction contained 5 bases not matched to a gene. The CDR3 covers 14 residues. Each sample yielded at least 6 million isolated PBMCs.

This receptor was obtained from a woman aged 18-29 years in good health. This sequence joins TRBV7-9 and TRBJ2-1, with 7 bases fitting TRBD2. Sequencing used blood. Here the CDR3 reads CASSSWGGNNEQFF. CDR3 bases: TGTGCCAGCAGCTCTTGGGGGGGGAACAATGAGCAGTTCTTC.